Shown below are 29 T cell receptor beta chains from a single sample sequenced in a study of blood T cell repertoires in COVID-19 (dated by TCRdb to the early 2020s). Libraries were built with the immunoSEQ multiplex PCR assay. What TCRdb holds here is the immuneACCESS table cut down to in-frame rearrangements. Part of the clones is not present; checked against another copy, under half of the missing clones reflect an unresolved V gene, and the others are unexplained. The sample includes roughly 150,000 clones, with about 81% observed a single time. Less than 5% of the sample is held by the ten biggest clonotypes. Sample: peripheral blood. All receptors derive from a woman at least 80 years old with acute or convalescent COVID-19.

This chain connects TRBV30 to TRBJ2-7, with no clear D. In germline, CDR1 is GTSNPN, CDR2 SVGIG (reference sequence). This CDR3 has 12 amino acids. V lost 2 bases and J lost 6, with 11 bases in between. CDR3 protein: CAWSHSFSEQYF. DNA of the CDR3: TGTGCCTGGAGTCACAGCTTCAGCGAGCAGTACTTC. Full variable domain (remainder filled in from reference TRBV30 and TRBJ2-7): SQTIHQWPATLVQPVGSPLSLECTVEGTSNPNLYWYRQAAGRGLQLLFYSVGIGQISSEVPQNLSASRPQDRQFILSSKKLLLSDSGFYLCAWSHSFSEQYFGPGTRLTVT.

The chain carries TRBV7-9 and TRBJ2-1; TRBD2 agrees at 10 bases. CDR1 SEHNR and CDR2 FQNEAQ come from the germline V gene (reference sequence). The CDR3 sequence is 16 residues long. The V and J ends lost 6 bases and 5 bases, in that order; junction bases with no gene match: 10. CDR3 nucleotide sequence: TGTGCCAGCAGGTCCACGTCGCTAGCGGGGGACAATGAGCAGTTCTTC. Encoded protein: CASRSTSLAGDNEQFF. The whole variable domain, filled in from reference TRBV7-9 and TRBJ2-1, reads DTGVSQNPRHKITKRGQNVTFRCDPISEHNRLYWYRQTLGQGPEFLTYFQNEAQLEKSRLLSDRFSAERPKGSFSTLEIQRTEQGDSAMYLCASRSTSLAGDNEQFFGPGTRLTVL.

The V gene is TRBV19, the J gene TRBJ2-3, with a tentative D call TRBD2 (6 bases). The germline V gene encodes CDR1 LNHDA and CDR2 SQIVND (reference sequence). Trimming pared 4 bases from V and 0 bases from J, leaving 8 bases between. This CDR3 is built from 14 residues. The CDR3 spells CASSRSGSTDTQYF. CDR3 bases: TGTGCCAGTAGTAGAAGCGGGAGCACAGATACGCAGTATTTT. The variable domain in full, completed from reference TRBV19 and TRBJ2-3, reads DGGITQSPKYLFRKEGQNVTLSCEQNLNHDAMYWYRQDPGQGLRLIYYSQIVNDFQKGDIAEGYSVSREKKESFPLTVTSAQKNPTAFYLCASSRSGSTDTQYFGPGTRLTVL.

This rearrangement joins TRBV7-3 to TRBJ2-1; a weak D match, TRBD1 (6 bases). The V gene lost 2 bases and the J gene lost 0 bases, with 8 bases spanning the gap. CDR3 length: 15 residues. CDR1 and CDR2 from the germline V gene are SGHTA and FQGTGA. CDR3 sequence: CASSLQGNSYNEQFF. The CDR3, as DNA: TGTGCCAGCAGCTTACAGGGGAACTCCTACAATGAGCAGTTCTTC.

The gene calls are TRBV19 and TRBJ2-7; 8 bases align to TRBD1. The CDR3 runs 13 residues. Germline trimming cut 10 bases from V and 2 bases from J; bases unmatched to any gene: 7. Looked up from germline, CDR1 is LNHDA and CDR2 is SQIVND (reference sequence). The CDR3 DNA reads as TGTGCCACCAGTGAACAGGGGGCCTACGAGCAGTACTTC. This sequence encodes CATSEQGAYEQYF.

The CDR3 loop is CASSHLPGQTTGPQQFF. In DNA form, the CDR3 reads TGCGCCAGCAGCCATCTACCGGGACAGACAACGGGGCCCCAGCAGTTCTTC. This rearrangement joins TRBV4-1 to TRBJ2-1; 7 bases align to TRBD1. The V and J ends lost 3 bases and 11 bases, in that order; junction bases with no gene match: 19. The CDR3 consists of 17 residues. Germline-derived CDR1 and CDR2 are MGHRA and YSYEKL.

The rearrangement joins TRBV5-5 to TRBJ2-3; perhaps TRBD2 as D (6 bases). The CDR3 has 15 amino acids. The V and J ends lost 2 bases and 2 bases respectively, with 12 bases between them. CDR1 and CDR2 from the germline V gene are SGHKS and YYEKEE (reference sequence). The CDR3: CASSFLAGNTDTQYF. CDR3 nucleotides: TGTGCCAGCAGCTTCCTGGCGGGGAACACAGATACGCAGTATTTT. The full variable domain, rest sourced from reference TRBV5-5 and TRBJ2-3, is DAGVTQSPTHLIKTRGQQVTLRCSPISGHKSVSWYQQVLGQGPQFIFQYYEKEERGRGNFPDRFSARQFPNYSSELNVNALLLGDSALYLCASSFLAGNTDTQYFGPGTRLTVL.

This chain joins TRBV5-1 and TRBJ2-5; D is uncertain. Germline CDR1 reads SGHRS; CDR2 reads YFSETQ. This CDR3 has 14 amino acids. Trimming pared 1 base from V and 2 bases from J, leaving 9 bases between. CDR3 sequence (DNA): TGCGCCAGCAGCTTGATGAGTCTTCAAGAGACCCAGTACTTC. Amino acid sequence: CASSLMSLQETQYF.

CDR3 bases: TGTGCCAGCGGGGGTTTGTGGGGGCGCGCCACTGAAGCTTTCTTT. Translated: CASGGLWGRATEAFF. V usage is TRBV2 and J usage is TRBJ1-1; maybe TRBD1 (6 bases). Germline V gives CDR1 SNHLY, CDR2 FYNNEI. There are 15 residues in the CDR3. The V end lost 8 bases, the J end lost 4 bases, and 20 bases lay between the germline ends.

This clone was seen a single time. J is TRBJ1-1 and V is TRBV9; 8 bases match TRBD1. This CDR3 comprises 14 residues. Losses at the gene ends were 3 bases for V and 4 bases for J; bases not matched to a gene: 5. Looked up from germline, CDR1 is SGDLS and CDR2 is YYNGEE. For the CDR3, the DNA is TGTGCCAGCAGCGCGACAGGGGCGAGCACTGAAGCTTTCTTT. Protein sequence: CASSATGASTEAFF.

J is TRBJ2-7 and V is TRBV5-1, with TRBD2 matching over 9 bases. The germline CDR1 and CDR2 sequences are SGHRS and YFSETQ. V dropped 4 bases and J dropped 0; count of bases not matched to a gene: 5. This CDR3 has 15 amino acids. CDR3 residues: CASSRQRGVSYEQYF. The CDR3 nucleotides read TGCGCCAGCAGCCGGCAGCGGGGGGTCTCCTACGAGCAGTACTTC.

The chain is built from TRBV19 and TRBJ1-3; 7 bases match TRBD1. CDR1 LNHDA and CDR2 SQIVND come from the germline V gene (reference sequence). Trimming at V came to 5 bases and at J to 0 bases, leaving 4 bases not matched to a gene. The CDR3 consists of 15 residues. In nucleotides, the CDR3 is TGTGCCAGTAGTGACGGGACAGACTCTGGAAACACCATATATTTT. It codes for CASSDGTDSGNTIYF. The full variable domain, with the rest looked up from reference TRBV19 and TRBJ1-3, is DGGITQSPKYLFRKEGQNVTLSCEQNLNHDAMYWYRQDPGQGLRLIYYSQIVNDFQKGDIAEGYSVSREKKESFPLTVTSAQKNPTAFYLCASSDGTDSGNTIYFGEGSWLTVV.

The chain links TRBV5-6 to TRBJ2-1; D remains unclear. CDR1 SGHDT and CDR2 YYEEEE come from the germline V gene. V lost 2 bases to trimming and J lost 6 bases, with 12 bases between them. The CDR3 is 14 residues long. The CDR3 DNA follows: TGTGCCAGCAGCTTCTGGTCGACGGGCAATGAGCAGTTCTTC. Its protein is CASSFWSTGNEQFF.

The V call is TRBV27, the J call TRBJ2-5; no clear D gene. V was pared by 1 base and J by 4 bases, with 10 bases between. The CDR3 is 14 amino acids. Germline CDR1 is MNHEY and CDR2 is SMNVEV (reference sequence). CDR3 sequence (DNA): TGTGCCAGCAGTTTATTGGGCCATATAGAGACCCAGTACTTC. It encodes CASSLLGHIETQYF.

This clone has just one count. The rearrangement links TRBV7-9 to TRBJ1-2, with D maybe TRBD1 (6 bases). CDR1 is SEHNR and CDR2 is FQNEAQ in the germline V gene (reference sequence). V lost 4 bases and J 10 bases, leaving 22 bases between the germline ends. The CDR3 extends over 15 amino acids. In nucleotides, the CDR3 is TGTGCCAGCAGCTCCCCGAGGGGGGGCCCAGTTGACTACACCTTC. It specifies CASSSPRGGPVDYTF. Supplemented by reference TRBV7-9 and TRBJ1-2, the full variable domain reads DTGVSQNPRHKITKRGQNVTFRCDPISEHNRLYWYRQTLGQGPEFLTYFQNEAQLEKSRLLSDRFSAERPKGSFSTLEIQRTEQGDSAMYLCASSSPRGGPVDYTFGSGTRLTVV.

The CDR3 DNA reads as TGCGCCAGCAGCGAAAGAGTGGGGACAAATGAAAAACTGTTTTTT. Translation gives CASSERVGTNEKLFF. This chain joins TRBV5-1 and TRBJ1-4; possible D gene TRBD1, 6 bases. In germline, CDR1 is SGHRS, CDR2 YFSETQ. The V gene lost 4 bases and the J gene lost 5 bases, with 15 bases spanning the gap. This CDR3 is built from 15 residues.

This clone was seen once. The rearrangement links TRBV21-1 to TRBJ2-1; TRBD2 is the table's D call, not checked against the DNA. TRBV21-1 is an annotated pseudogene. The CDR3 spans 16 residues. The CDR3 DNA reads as TGTGCCAGCAGCACGCTGCCGGGACTAGCCGACAATGAGCAGTTCTTC. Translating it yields CASSTLPGLADNEQFF.

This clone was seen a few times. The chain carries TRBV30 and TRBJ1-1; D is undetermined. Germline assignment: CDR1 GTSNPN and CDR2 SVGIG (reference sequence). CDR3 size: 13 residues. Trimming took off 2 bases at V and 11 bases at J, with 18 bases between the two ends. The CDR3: CAWSLRPFGRAFF. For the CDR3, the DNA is TGTGCCTGGAGTCTCAGACCCTTCGGGAGGGCTTTCTTT.

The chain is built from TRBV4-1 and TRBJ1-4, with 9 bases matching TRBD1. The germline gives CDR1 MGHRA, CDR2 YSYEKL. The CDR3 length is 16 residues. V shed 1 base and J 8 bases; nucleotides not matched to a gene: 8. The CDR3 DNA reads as TGCGCCAGCAGCCAAGTACCAACAGGGGGCCGGGAAAAACTGTTTTTT. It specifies CASSQVPTGGREKLFF.

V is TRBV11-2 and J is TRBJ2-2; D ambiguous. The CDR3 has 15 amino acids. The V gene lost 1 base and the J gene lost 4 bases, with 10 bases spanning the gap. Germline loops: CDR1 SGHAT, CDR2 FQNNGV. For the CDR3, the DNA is TGTGCCAGCAGCTTAGGGTTCCGAGGCACCGGGGAGCTGTTTTTT. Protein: CASSLGFRGTGELFF.

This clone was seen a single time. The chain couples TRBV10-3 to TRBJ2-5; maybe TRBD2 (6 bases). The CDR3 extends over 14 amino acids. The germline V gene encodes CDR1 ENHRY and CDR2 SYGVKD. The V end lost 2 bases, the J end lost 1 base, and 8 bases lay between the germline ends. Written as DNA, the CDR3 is TGTGCCATCAGTGAGCAGCGGGCCCAAGAGACCCAGTACTTC. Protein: CAISEQRAQETQYF.

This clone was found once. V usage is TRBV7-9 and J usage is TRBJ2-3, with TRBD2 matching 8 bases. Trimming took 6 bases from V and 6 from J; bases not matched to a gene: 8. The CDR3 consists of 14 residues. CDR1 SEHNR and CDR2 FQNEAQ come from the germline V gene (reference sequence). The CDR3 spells CASRPAGGGDTQYF. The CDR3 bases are TGTGCCAGCAGGCCGGCGGGGGGCGGGGATACGCAGTATTTT.

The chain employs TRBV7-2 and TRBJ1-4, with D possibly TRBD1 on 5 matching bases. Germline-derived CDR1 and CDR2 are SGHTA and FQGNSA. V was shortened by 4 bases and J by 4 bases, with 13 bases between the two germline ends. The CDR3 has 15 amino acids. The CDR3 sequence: CASSSGRGSNEKLFF. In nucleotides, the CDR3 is TGTGCCAGCAGCTCGGGACGGGGGAGTAATGAAAAACTGTTTTTT.

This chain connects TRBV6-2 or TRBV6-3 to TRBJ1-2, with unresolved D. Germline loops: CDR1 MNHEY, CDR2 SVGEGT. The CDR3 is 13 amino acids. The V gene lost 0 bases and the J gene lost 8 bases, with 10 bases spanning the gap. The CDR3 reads CASSYSIVGGYTF. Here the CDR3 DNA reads TGTGCCAGCAGTTACTCGATCGTCGGGGGCTACACCTTC.

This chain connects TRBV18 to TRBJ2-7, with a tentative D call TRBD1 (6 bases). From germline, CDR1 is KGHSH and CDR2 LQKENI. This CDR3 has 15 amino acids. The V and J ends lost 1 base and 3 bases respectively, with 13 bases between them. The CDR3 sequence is CASSPRQDSHYEQYF. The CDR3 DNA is TGTGCCAGCTCACCACGTCAGGACAGCCACTACGAGCAGTACTTC.

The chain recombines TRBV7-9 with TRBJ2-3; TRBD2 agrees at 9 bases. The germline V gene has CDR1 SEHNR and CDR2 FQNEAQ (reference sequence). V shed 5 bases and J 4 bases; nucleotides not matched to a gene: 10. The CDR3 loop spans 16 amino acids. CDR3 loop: CASSPTPLAGPDTQYF. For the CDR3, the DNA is TGTGCCAGCAGCCCAACCCCCCTAGCGGGACCAGATACGCAGTATTTT.

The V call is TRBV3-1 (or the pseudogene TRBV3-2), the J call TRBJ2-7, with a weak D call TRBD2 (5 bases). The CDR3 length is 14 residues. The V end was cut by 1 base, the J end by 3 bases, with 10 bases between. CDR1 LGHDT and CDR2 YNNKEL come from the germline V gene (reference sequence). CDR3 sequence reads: CASSQGTFYYEQYF. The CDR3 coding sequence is TGTGCCAGCAGCCAAGGGACTTTCTACTACGAGCAGTACTTC.

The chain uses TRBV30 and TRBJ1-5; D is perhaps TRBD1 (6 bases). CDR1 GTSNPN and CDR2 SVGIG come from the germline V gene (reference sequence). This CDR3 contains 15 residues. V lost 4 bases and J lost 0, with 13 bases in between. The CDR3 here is CAWNTGTSSNQPQHF. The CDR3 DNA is TGTGCCTGGAATACCGGGACAAGTAGCAATCAGCCCCAGCATTTT.

The CDR3 DNA reads TGTGCCAGCAGTGACCCCACGACAGGAAGGGACTATGGCTACACCTTC. It encodes CASSDPTTGRDYGYTF. This rearrangement joins TRBV6-1 to TRBJ1-2, with D possibly being TRBD1 (6 bases). CDR1 MNHNS and CDR2 SASEGT come from the germline V gene. CDR3 length: 16 amino acids. The V and J ends lost 3 bases and 3 bases respectively, with 17 bases between them.